The clone carrying this T cell receptor beta chain was detected many times. The data are from a study of prognosis after radiotherapy for stage I lung cancer. Genomic DNA was subjected to two-round multiplex PCR for amplification of TCR beta CDR3. Round one of PCR was performed, and it used primers specific to each TRBV and TRBJ gene. From the multiplex PCR reads, TCRdb called clonotypes with MiXCR, one entry per CDR3 protein. Among 30,000 or so distinct CDR3 sequences listed, roughly 31% were seen once. The CDR3 consists of 17 residues. J was trimmed by 2 bases and V by 0 bases; bases with no gene match: 6. Germline CDR1 is ENHRY and CDR2 is SYGVKD.

The TCR originated in a donor over 45 with non-small cell lung cancer. The V and J genes are TRBV10-3 and TRBJ2-7; 11 bases line up with TRBD2. Sequenced material: PBMCs, taken before or after stereotactic body radiation therapy (not recorded which). CDR3 coding DNA: TGTGCCATCAGTGAGTCAAGGGGGACTAGCGGCCCCTACGAGCAGTACTTC. Translated, it gives CAISESRGTSGPYEQYF.